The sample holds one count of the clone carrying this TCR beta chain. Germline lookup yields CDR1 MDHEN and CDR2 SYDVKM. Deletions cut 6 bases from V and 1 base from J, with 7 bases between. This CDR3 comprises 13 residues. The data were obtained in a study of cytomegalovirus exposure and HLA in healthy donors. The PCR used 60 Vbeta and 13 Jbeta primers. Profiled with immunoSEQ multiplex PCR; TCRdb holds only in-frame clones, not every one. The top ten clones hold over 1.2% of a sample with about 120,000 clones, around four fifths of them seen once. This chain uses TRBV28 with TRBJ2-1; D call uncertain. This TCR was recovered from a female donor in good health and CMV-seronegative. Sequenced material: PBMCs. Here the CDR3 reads CASSPSSYNEQFF. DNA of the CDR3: TGTGCCAGCAGCCCTTCGTCCTACAATGAGCAGTTCTTC.